A single sample is the source of the 16 T cell receptor beta chains below, sequenced in a study of blood T cell repertoires in COVID-19. Method: immunoSEQ multiplex PCR; TCRdb's copy keeps in-frame clones and lacks some. The sample includes some 300,000 clones, approximately 90% of them seen just once. Source material: peripheral blood. The origin of the receptors is a woman in her 50s with COVID-19, enrolled during active disease.

The rearrangement uses TRBV19 and TRBJ1-1; D uncertain. Per the germline V gene, CDR1 is LNHDA and CDR2 is SQIVND (reference sequence). CDR3 length: 12 residues. V lost 7 bases and J 4 bases, leaving 10 bases between the germline ends. For the CDR3, the DNA is TGTGCCAGTAAATCCTCGGGCACTGAAGCTTTCTTT. Translating gives CASKSSGTEAFF.

The gene calls are TRBV2 and TRBJ2-1; D call uncertain. The CDR3 loop spans 14 amino acids. Germline assignment: CDR1 SNHLY and CDR2 FYNNEI. Deletions cut 7 bases from V and 1 base from J, with 11 bases between. The CDR3 sequence is CASNYEESYNEQFF. The CDR3, as DNA: TGTGCCAGCAATTACGAGGAATCCTACAATGAGCAGTTCTTC.

The chain recombines TRBV18 with TRBJ2-1; 10 nucleotides line up with TRBD1. CDR1 is KGHSH, CDR2 LQKENI, per germline. The CDR3 runs 15 residues. The J segment lost 8 bases and the V segment lost 5 bases, leaving 9 bases of the junction unmatched. Here the CDR3 DNA reads TGTGCCAGCTCAGGCGGGACAGGGGTCCATCATGAGCAGTTCTTC. It translates to CASSGGTGVHHEQFF.

The genes are TRBV9 and TRBJ2-7; TRBD1 matches 9 bases. The CDR3 is 14 amino acids. Trimming took 1 base from V and 5 from J; bases not matched to a gene: 4. Germline lookup yields CDR1 SGDLS and CDR2 YYNGEE. This CDR3 is CASSVRTGVDEQYF. CDR3 sequence (DNA): TGTGCCAGCAGCGTAAGGACAGGGGTTGACGAGCAGTACTTC.

The chain couples TRBV25-1 to TRBJ1-2, with a tentative D call TRBD1 (5 bases). The CDR3 runs 13 residues. Per germline, CDR1 MGHDK and CDR2 SYGVNS. Trimming pared 5 bases from V and 3 bases from J, leaving 10 bases between. CDR3 residues: CASSPGWDYGYTF. The CDR3 coding sequence is TGTGCCAGCAGTCCAGGGTGGGACTATGGCTACACCTTC.

This CDR3 is CASGGQPQHF. CDR3 nucleotide sequence: TGTGCCAGCGGGGGGCAGCCCCAGCATTTT. The V gene is TRBV21-1, the J gene TRBJ1-5. TRBV21-1 is reported as a pseudogene. The CDR3 runs 10 residues.

The chain is built from TRBV12-5 and TRBJ2-2, with a weak D call TRBD1 (5 bases). Germline CDR1 and CDR2: LGHNT and FRNRAP. Deletions cut 4 bases from V and 1 base from J, with 16 bases between. The length of the CDR3 is 17 residues. CDR3 residues: CASGSHRDSKNTGELFF. DNA for the CDR3: TGTGCTAGTGGTTCCCACCGAGACAGTAAGAACACCGGGGAGCTGTTTTTT.

The CDR3 sequence: CSATGITEAFF. CDR3 coding DNA: TGCAGTGCTACAGGGATCACTGAAGCTTTCTTT. The chain joins TRBV20-1 to TRBJ1-1; a possible D gene is TRBD1 (5 bases). CDR3 size: 11 residues. Germline values: CDR1 DFQATT, CDR2 SNEGSKA (reference sequence). The V and J ends lost 4 bases and 4 bases respectively, with 7 bases between them.

This clone has a handful of counts. The chain links TRBV19 to TRBJ1-2, with D uncertain. The V end lost 1 base, the J end lost 7 bases, and 10 bases lay between the germline ends. This CDR3 contains 13 residues. The germline gives CDR1 LNHDA, CDR2 SQIVND (reference sequence). Here the CDR3 reads CASSIGGNAGYTF. In DNA, the CDR3 is TGTGCCAGTAGTATAGGAGGGAATGCTGGCTACACCTTC. Filled out from reference TRBV19 and TRBJ1-2, the complete variable domain reads DGGITQSPKYLFRKEGQNVTLSCEQNLNHDAMYWYRQDPGQGLRLIYYSQIVNDFQKGDIAEGYSVSREKKESFPLTVTSAQKNPTAFYLCASSIGGNAGYTFGSGTRLTVV.

The chain recombines TRBV7-2 with TRBJ2-7, with 12 positions matching TRBD2. The CDR3 is made up of 17 amino acids. V shed 5 bases and J 7 bases; nucleotides not matched to a gene: 15. Germline-derived CDR1 and CDR2 are SGHTA and FQGNSA. Written as DNA, the CDR3 is TGTGCCAGCAGCATACGGACTAGCGGGATTTCCTTGGGTGAGCAGTACTTC. This sequence encodes CASSIRTSGISLGEQYF.

The chain has TRBV7-2 and TRBJ2-1, with no clear D. Trimming removed 2 bases at V and 5 bases at J, with 7 bases between. The CDR3 loop spans 13 amino acids. Germline CDR1 is SGHTA and CDR2 is FQGNSA. The CDR3 coding sequence is TGTGCCAGCAGCTTAAGCAGGAACAATGAGCAGTTCTTC. It encodes CASSLSRNNEQFF. Together with reference TRBV7-2 and TRBJ2-1, the CDR3 gives the full variable domain: GAGVSQSPSNKVTEKGKDVELRCDPISGHTALYWYRQSLGQGLEFLIYFQGNSAPDKSGLPSDRFSAERTGGSVSTLTIQRTQQEDSAVYLCASSLSRNNEQFFGPGTRLTVL.

This chain joins TRBV7-9 and TRBJ2-1, with D perhaps TRBD1 (5 bases). Trimming removed 5 bases at V and 6 bases at J, with 14 bases between. The CDR3 spans 14 residues. Germline V gene sequence: CDR1 SEHNR, CDR2 FQNEAQ (reference sequence). In nucleotides, the CDR3 is TGTGCCAGCAGCACCTCGACAGTCCGCAATGAGCAGTTCTTC. Amino acids: CASSTSTVRNEQFF.

The chain employs TRBV21-1 and TRBJ2-5; no check of the table's D call, TRBD2, against the DNA was made. TRBV21-1 represents a pseudogene. The CDR3 covers 16 residues. Written as DNA, the CDR3 is TGTGCCAGCAGCAAAGGGGTTAGCGGGAGGCTAGAGACCCAGTACTTC. Translated, it gives CASSKGVSGRLETQYF.

The CDR3 nucleotides are TGTGCCAGCAGTATGCGGGACAGTGGGGGGGAGCTGTTTTTT. Translating it yields CASSMRDSGGELFF. The chain carries TRBV6-5 and TRBJ2-2, with a weak D call TRBD1 (7 bases). Germline assignment: CDR1 MNHEY and CDR2 SVGAGI. The CDR3 contains 14 residues. V was clipped by 5 bases and J by 8 bases, with 15 bases between them.

The V gene is TRBV6-5, the J gene TRBJ1-1; 7 bases align to TRBD1. With V trimmed by 4 bases and J by 4 bases, 6 bases remained unmatched. The CDR3 is 14 residues long. Germline lookup yields CDR1 MNHEY and CDR2 SVGAGI. The CDR3 DNA is TGTGCCAGCAGTTTACAGGGGCCTGGCACTGAAGCTTTCTTT. Amino acid sequence: CASSLQGPGTEAFF.

The chain employs TRBV7-8 and TRBJ1-2; no definite D call. Trimming shortened V by 1 base and J by 2 bases, and 11 bases separated the two germline ends. Germline loops: CDR1 SGHVS, CDR2 FQNEAQ. The CDR3 has 15 residues. Here the CDR3 reads CASSLGLGSNYGYTF. In DNA form, the CDR3 reads TGTGCCAGCAGCTTAGGGCTGGGCTCAAACTATGGCTACACCTTC.